A single sample is the source of the 18 T cell receptor beta chains below, sequenced in a study of cytomegalovirus exposure and HLA in healthy donors. Primers: 60 Vbeta forward and 13 Jbeta reverse. Generated by immunoSEQ multiplex PCR, the TCRdb table keeps only in-frame clones and is missing some. The sample lists approximately 170,000 clones, about three quarters seen once, with about 3.4% in the top ten. Sequenced input: PBMCs. Receptor source: a female donor in good health and CMV-seronegative.

This clone is a singleton in its sample. CDR3 sequence (DNA): TGTGCCAGCAGCGTAGCGTACTCCATGGAGACCCAGTACTTC. Its protein product is CASSVAYSMETQYF. This sequence joins TRBV9 and TRBJ2-5, with D hard to call. Germline assignment: CDR1 SGDLS and CDR2 YYNGEE. The V gene lost 0 bases and the J gene lost 5 bases, with 11 bases spanning the gap. This CDR3 is built from 14 residues. Full variable domain (missing parts from reference TRBV9 and TRBJ2-5): DSGVTQTPKHLITATGQRVTLRCSPRSGDLSVYWYQQSLDQGLQFLIQYYNGEERAKGNILERFSAQQFPDLHSELNLSSLELGDSALYFCASSVAYSMETQYFGPGTRLLVL.

The genes are TRBV5-1 and TRBJ2-7, with no clear D. Trimming took off 0 bases at V and 3 bases at J, with 10 bases between the two ends. CDR1 is SGHRS, CDR2 YFSETQ, per germline. The CDR3 sequence is 14 residues long. The CDR3: CASSLDGQNYEQYF. In DNA form, the CDR3 reads TGCGCCAGCAGCTTGGATGGGCAGAACTACGAGCAGTACTTC.

The chain recombines TRBV28 with TRBJ2-7; 7 nucleotides match TRBD2. CDR1 is MDHEN and CDR2 is SYDVKM in the germline V gene. With V trimmed by 6 bases and J by 0 bases, 11 bases remained unmatched. The length of the CDR3 is 16 residues. The CDR3 region is CASSQISLADSYEQYF. The CDR3 DNA reads TGTGCCAGCAGCCAGATCTCGCTAGCGGACTCCTACGAGCAGTACTTC. Variable domain in full (rest from reference TRBV28 and TRBJ2-7): DVKVTQSSRYLVKRTGEKVFLECVQDMDHENMFWYRQDPGLGLRLIYFSYDVKMKEKGDIPEGYSVSREKKERFSLILESASTNQTSMYLCASSQISLADSYEQYFGPGTRLTVT.

The chain uses TRBV7-3 and TRBJ1-2; 10 bases fit TRBD1. With 2 bases clipped from V and 6 bases from J, the junction kept 6 bases outside the gene matches. CDR1 is SGHTA, CDR2 FQGTGA, per germline. The CDR3 is 15 amino acids. DNA of the CDR3: TGTGCCAGCAGCTTAGGCGTGGACAGGGGGGATGGCTACACCTTC. This codes for CASSLGVDRGDGYTF.

This chain uses TRBV19 with TRBJ2-5; D possibly corresponds to TRBD1 (5 bases). Trimming stripped 7 bases from V and 4 bases from J, with 13 bases between. The V gene's germline CDR1 is LNHDA and CDR2 SQIVND (reference sequence). The CDR3 is 13 amino acids. The CDR3 loop reads CASNRRVSETQYF. DNA for the CDR3: TGTGCCAGTAATCGCAGGGTTTCAGAGACCCAGTACTTC.

The genes are TRBV10-1 and TRBJ1-5, with D maybe TRBD1 (6 bases). Germline CDR1 reads WNHNN; CDR2 reads SYGVQD (reference sequence). Trimming left V 6 bases short and J 7 bases short, with 25 bases between. The CDR3 consists of 17 residues. The CDR3 here is CASSLDFSRGGWQPQHF. DNA for the CDR3: TGCGCCAGCAGCCTAGATTTCTCGAGAGGGGGATGGCAGCCCCAGCATTTT.

The chain joins TRBV27 to TRBJ2-1; 7 nucleotides match TRBD2. This CDR3 region has 13 residues. Germline CDR1 is MNHEY and CDR2 is SMNVEV (reference sequence). V was pared by 4 bases and J by 7 bases, with 4 bases of the junction left unmatched. The CDR3 loop reads CASSYGGVNEQFF. The CDR3 region has the DNA TGTGCCAGCAGTTATGGGGGGGTGAATGAGCAGTTCTTC.

This clone was observed once. The chain has TRBV5-1 and TRBJ2-1; 7 bases are a match to TRBD1. V lost 1 base and J lost 6; bases outside the gene matches: 4. The CDR3 sequence is 14 residues long. Germline assignment: CDR1 SGHRS and CDR2 YFSETQ. In nucleotides, the CDR3 is TGCGCCAGCAGCTTGAGAGGGGGCGGCAATGAGCAGTTCTTC. Protein sequence: CASSLRGGGNEQFF.

The genes are TRBV5-1 and TRBJ1-1; 8 nucleotides line up with TRBD1. The germline V gene has CDR1 SGHRS and CDR2 YFSETQ. This CDR3 contains 15 residues. V lost 0 bases to trimming and J lost 5 bases; unmatched junction nucleotides: 6. CDR3 sequence: CASSLVARGQTEAFF. For the CDR3, the DNA is TGCGCCAGCAGCTTGGTGGCCAGGGGGCAGACTGAAGCTTTCTTT.

A few counts support this clone. As DNA, the CDR3 is TGTGCCAGCAGTCGACTAGCGGGGGGGCCGGGCACCGGGGAGCTGTTTTTT. This encodes CASSRLAGGPGTGELFF. The gene calls are TRBV7-3 and TRBJ2-2; 14 bases are a match to TRBD2. Trimming cost V 6 bases and J 4 bases; bases outside gene matches: 7. CDR3 length: 17 amino acids. Germline-derived CDR1 and CDR2 are SGHTA and FQGTGA.

This clone was seen only a few times. The chain uses TRBV4-3 and TRBJ2-1; perhaps TRBD1 as D (6 bases). Germline V lookup: CDR1 LGHNA, CDR2 YSLEER. Trimming took off 3 bases at V and 3 bases at J, with 12 bases between the two ends. The CDR3 extends over 15 amino acids. This CDR3 reads CASSQGTPVYNEQFF. In nucleotides, the CDR3 is TGCGCCAGCAGCCAGGGGACACCAGTCTACAATGAGCAGTTCTTC.

This chain connects TRBV30 to TRBJ1-2, with TRBD1 matching 7 bases. From germline, CDR1 is GTSNPN and CDR2 SVGIG (reference sequence). The CDR3 has 14 amino acids. Germline trimming cut 5 bases from V and 7 bases from J; bases unmatched to any gene: 13. This CDR3 is CAWGTRDRGSGYTF. The CDR3 region has the DNA TGTGCCTGGGGAACCCGGGACAGAGGTAGTGGCTACACCTTC.

V is TRBV7-8 and J is TRBJ2-3, with 10 positions matching TRBD2. J gave up 0 bases and V 6 bases, and 9 bases lay outside the gene matches. CDR3 length: 17 residues. Germline CDR1 is SGHVS and CDR2 is FQNEAQ. In nucleotides, the CDR3 is TGTGCCAGCAGGCCCCGGGGGGGACTAGCGAGCACAGATACGCAGTATTTT. Its translation is CASRPRGGLASTDTQYF.

The rearrangement links TRBV7-9 to TRBJ2-2, with 13 bases identical to TRBD2. Losses at the gene ends were 5 bases for V and 6 bases for J; bases not matched to a gene: 6. The V gene's germline CDR1 is SEHNR and CDR2 FQNEAQ (reference sequence). The CDR3 sequence is 16 residues long. The chain's CDR3 is CASSPRLAGGPGELFF. The CDR3 DNA reads TGTGCCAGCAGCCCGCGACTAGCGGGGGGACCCGGGGAGCTGTTTTTT.

In DNA, the CDR3 is TGTGCCAGCAGCTTATACGGAGGACTTCAAGAGACCCAGTACTTC. This codes for CASSLYGGLQETQYF. V usage is TRBV7-9 and J usage is TRBJ2-5; tentative D call: TRBD2 (5 bases). Trimming took off 2 bases at V and 2 bases at J, with 12 bases between the two ends. The CDR3 covers 15 residues. Germline assignment: CDR1 SEHNR and CDR2 FQNEAQ (reference sequence).

The gene calls are TRBV6-4 and TRBJ2-5; 8 nucleotides line up with TRBD1. The J call may be mistaken, given a closer DNA end match to TRBJ2-7. The CDR3 is made up of 13 amino acids. Germline V gene data show CDR1 as MRHNA and CDR2 as SNTAGT. The CDR3 nucleotides are TGTGCCAGCTCGGACAGGGCGCACTACGAGCAGTACTTC. It encodes CASSDRAHYEQYF.

This clone was counted between two and nine times. V usage is TRBV5-1 and J usage is TRBJ2-7; 7 bases fit TRBD1. This CDR3 region has 14 residues. Germline V gives CDR1 SGHRS, CDR2 YFSETQ. Losses at the gene ends were 1 base for V and 3 bases for J; bases not matched to a gene: 4. The DNA for the CDR3 is TGCGCCAGCAGCTTGACAGGGGACGGCTACGAGCAGTACTTC. Encoded protein: CASSLTGDGYEQYF.

The V gene is TRBV7-8, the J gene TRBJ2-4; weak D call: TRBD2 (6 bases). Trimming cost V 5 bases and J 0 bases, with 11 bases left between them. This CDR3 is 15 amino acids long. The germline gives CDR1 SGHVS, CDR2 FQNEAQ. The CDR3 DNA reads as TGTGCCAGCAGCCGGGACTTACTAGCCAAAAACATTCAGTACTTC. Translation: CASSRDLLAKNIQYF.